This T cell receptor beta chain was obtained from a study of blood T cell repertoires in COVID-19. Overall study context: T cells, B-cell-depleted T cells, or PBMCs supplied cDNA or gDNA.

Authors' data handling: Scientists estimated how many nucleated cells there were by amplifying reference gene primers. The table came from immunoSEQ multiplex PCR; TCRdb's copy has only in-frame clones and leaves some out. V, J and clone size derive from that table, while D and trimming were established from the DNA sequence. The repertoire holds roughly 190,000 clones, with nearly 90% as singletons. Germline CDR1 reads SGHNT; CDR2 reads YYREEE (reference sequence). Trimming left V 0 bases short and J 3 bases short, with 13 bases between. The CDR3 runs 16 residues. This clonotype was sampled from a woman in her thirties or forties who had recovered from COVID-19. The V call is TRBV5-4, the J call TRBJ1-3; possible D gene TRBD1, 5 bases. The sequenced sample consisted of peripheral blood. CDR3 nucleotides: TGTGCCAGCAGCTTGGGGAGGGGAGCCGGTGGAAACACCATATATTTT. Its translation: CASSLGRGAGGNTIYF.